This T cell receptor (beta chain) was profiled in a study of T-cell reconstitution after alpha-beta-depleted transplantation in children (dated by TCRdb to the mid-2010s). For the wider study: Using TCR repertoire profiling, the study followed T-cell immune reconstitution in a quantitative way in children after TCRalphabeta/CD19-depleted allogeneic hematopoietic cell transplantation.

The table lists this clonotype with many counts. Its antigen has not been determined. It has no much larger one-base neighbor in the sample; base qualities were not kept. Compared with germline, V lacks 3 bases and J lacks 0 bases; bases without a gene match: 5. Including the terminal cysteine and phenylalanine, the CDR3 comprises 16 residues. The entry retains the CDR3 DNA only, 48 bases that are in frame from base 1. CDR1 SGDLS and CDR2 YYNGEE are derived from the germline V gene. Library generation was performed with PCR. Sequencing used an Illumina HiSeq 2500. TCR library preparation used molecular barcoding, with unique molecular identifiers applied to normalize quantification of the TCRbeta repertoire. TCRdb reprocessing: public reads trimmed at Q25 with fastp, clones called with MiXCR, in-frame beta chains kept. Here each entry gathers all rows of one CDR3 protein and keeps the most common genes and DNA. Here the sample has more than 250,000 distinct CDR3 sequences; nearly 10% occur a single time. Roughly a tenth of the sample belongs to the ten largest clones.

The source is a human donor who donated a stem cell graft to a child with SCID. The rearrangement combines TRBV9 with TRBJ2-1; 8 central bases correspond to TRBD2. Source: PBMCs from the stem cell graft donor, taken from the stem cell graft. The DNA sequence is TGTGCCAGCAGCGATCCGGGGGGGAGCTCCTACAATGAGCAGTTCTTC. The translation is CASSDPGGSSYNEQFF.